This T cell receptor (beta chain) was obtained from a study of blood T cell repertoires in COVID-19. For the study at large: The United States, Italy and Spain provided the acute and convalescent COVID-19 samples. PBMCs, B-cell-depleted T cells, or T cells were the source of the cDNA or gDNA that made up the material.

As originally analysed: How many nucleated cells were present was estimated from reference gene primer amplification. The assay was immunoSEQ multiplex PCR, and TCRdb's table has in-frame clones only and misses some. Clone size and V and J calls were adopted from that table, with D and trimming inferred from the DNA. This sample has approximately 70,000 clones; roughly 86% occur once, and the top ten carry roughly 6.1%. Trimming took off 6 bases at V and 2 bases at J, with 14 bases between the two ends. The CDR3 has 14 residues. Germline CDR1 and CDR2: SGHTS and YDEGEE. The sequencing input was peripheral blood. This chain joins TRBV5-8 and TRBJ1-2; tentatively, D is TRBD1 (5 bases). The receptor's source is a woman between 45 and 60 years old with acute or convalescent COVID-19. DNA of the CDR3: TGTGCCAGCAAAACTCCCGGGGGGAACTATGGCTACACCTTC. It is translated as CASKTPGGNYGYTF.